A single T cell receptor (beta chain) is shown here with its context. No antigen is known for it. Data came from immunoSEQ multiplex PCR; TCRdb stores just in-frame clones and leaves some out. Among about 350,000 clones listed, 75% to 90% were seen once. This sample is drawn from a study of Ad26.COV2.S vaccination and SARS-CoV-2 variants. Study-wide background: The donor was enrolled in the Ad26.COV2.S arm of the COV1001 trial. Study findings and constraints: Researchers cautioned that TCR breadth and depth analyses may have underestimated total T cell responses. Greater spike-specific TCR breadth was seen in vaccine recipients than in placebo recipients.

The treatment denotes: some 19 received Ad26.COV2.S at low or high dose, single or two shots; about 5 received placebo; per-sample allocation not given. On day 63 after the first injection, vaccine and placebo recipients gave samples. It was Wuhan-strain SARS-CoV-2 spike that the Ad26 vaccine vector expressed. The V gene's germline CDR1 is MDHEN and CDR2 SYDVKM. V was pared by 6 bases and J by 3 bases, with 16 bases of the junction left unmatched. This CDR3 spans 20 amino acids. This clonotype was obtained from a person aged 18-60 years who received the Ad26.COV2.S COVID-19 vaccine or a placebo. The V and J genes are TRBV28 and TRBJ2-2, with 13 positions matching TRBD2. Sequencing used peripheral blood, obtained in a trial of Ad26.COV2.S vaccine versus placebo. Here the CDR3 reads CASSPLAGGSWSVYTGELFF. The CDR3 coding sequence is TGTGCCAGCAGCCCACTAGCGGGAGGGTCGTGGTCTGTATACACCGGGGAGCTGTTTTTT. Based on the CDR3 plus reference TRBV28 and TRBJ2-2, the full variable domain is DVKVTQSSRYLVKRTGEKVFLECVQDMDHENMFWYRQDPGLGLRLIYFSYDVKMKEKGDIPEGYSVSREKKERFSLILESASTNQTSMYLCASSPLAGGSWSVYTGELFFGEGSRLTVL.